The 4 T cell receptor beta chains below all came from one sample that was sequenced in a study of T cells in Graves' hyperthyroidism and ophthalmopathy. It was RNA transcripts that yielded the amplified TCR beta CDR3 regions. HTBI primers were used for first-round RT-PCR of the TCR CDR3. MiXCR was run by TCRdb on the multiplex PCR reads, yielding one entry per CDR3 protein. The profile shows a few hundred thousand distinct CDR3 sequences, 20% to 30% of them singletons. Source material: blood. Receptors were obtained from a man aged 50-60 years with Graves' hyperthyroidism.

This clonotype came up many times. Its ends do not fully match the called genes, so a read error is possible. The V and J genes are TRBV28 and TRBJ2-1; D ambiguous. Germline lookup yields CDR1 MDHEN and CDR2 SYDVKM. The CDR3 has 14 amino acids. The CDR3 spells CASSLTGTYNEQFF. The CDR3 coding sequence is TGCGCCAGCAGCTTAACGGGCACCTACAATGAGCAGTTCTTC. Full variable domain (rest looked up from reference TRBV28 and TRBJ2-1): DVKVTQSSRYLVKRTGEKVFLECVQDMDHENMFWYRQDPGLGLRLIYFSYDVKMKEKGDIPEGYSVSREKKERFSLILESASTNQTSMYLCASSLTGTYNEQFFGPGTRLTVL.

CDR3 nucleotide sequence: TGTGCCAGCAGCTTACTACTTCGTCTAGCGGTCGAGCAGTTCTTC. The encoded protein is CASSLLLRLAVEQFF. This chain joins TRBV7-9 and TRBJ2-1, with 7 nucleotides matching TRBD2. The germline CDR1 and CDR2 sequences are SEHNR and FQNEAQ (reference sequence). J lost 10 bases, V lost 2 bases, and 11 bases had no gene match. The length of the CDR3 is 15 residues.

This clonotype appeared once. V gene TRBV18 combines with J gene TRBJ2-7; no firm D call. Looked up from germline, CDR1 is KGHSH and CDR2 is LQKENI. V lost 3 bases and J 0 bases, leaving 6 bases between the germline ends. The CDR3 totals 13 residues. The CDR3 DNA reads TGTGCCAGCTCACCCGTCAGCTCCTACGAGCAGTACTTC. Translated, it gives CASSPVSSYEQYF.

This clonotype was counted only a few times. The genes are TRBV18 and TRBJ2-5, with 9 bases that match TRBD1. The CDR3 is 16 residues long. CDR1 KGHSH and CDR2 LQKENI come from the germline V gene. After removal of 2 bases from V and 0 bases from J, the junction contained 4 bases not matched to a gene. For the CDR3, the DNA is TGTGCCAGCTCACCATTTGGGACAGGGTACCAAGAGACCCAGTACTTC. Protein: CASSPFGTGYQETQYF.